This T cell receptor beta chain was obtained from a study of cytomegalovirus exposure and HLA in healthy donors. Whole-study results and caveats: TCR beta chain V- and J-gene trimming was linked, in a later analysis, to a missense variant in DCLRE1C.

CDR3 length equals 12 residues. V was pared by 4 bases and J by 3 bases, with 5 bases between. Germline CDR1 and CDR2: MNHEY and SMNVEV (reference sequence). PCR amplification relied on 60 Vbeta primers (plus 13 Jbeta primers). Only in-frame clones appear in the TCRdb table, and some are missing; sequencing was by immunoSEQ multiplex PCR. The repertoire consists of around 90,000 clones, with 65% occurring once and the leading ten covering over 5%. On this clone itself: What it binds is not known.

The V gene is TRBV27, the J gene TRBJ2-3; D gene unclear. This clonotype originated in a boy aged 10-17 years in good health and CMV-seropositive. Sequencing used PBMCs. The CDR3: CASSSRTDTQYF. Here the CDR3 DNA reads TGTGCCAGCAGTTCGAGGACAGATACGCAGTATTTT.